A selection of T cell receptor beta chains follows, all from one sample in a study of blood T cells in healthy people across ages. TCRdb re-analysed the 5' RACE reads in MiXCR, keeping a single row per CDR3 protein. In the table there are under 2 million distinct CDR3 sequences, about 31% of which are singletons. The sequenced material came from blood. These receptors all come from a woman in her twenties or thirties in good health. The CDR3 runs from the conserved cysteine through the conserved F or W. The D gene is left open where the match is weak. Clone size appears in some rows only: once, few, many, or a class for an expanded clone.

V gene: TRBV18
clone size: NA
D gene: NA
J gene: TRBJ2-7
CDR3 protein: CASSQTGPSSYEQYF
CDR3 DNA: TGTGCCAGCTCACAAACAGGGCCGAGCTCCTACGAGCAGTACTTC

V gene: TRBV7-3
clone size: NA
D gene: NA
J gene: TRBJ2-1
CDR3 protein: CASSSQAGSYNEQFF
CDR3 DNA: TGTGCCAGCAGCTCCCAGGCCGGGTCCTACAATGAGCAGTTCTTC

V gene: TRBV2
clone size: NA
D gene: TRBD1
J gene: TRBJ2-2
CDR3 protein: CASRKDRVETGELFF
CDR3 DNA: TGTGCCAGCAGGAAGGACAGGGTCGAGACCGGGGAGCTGTTTTTT

V gene: TRBV5-4
clone size: NA
D gene: NA
J gene: TRBJ2-1
CDR3 protein: CASSPSVNNEQFF
CDR3 DNA: TGTGCCAGCAGCCCCTCAGTAAACAATGAGCAGTTCTTC

V gene: TRBV20-1
clone size: few
D gene: NA
J gene: TRBJ1-5
CDR3 protein: CSARVFLGGNNQPQHF
CDR3 DNA: TGCAGTGCTAGAGTTTTCCTGGGGGGGAACAATCAGCCCCAGCATTTT

V gene: TRBV5-1
clone size: NA
D gene: NA
J gene: TRBJ1-6
CDR3 protein: CASSPREGTYNSPLHF
CDR3 DNA: TGCGCCAGCAGCCCCCGGGAGGGTACCTATAATTCACCCCTCCACTTT

V gene: TRBV7-2
clone size: NA
D gene: NA
J gene: TRBJ1-5
CDR3 protein: CASSPLQVDHNQPQHF
CDR3 DNA: TGTGCCAGCAGCCCCTTGCAAGTCGATCACAATCAGCCCCAGCATTTT

V gene: TRBV30
clone size: NA
D gene: NA
J gene: TRBJ1-3
CDR3 protein: CAWGLSGNTIYF
CDR3 DNA: TGTGCCTGGGGGCTCTCTGGAAACACCATATATTTT

V gene: TRBV7-2
clone size: few
D gene: NA
J gene: TRBJ2-7
CDR3 protein: CASSLIAASYEQYF
CDR3 DNA: TGTGCCAGCAGCTTAATAGCGGCCTCCTACGAGCAGTACTTC

V gene: TRBV12-3/TRBV12-4
clone size: few
D gene: TRBD2
J gene: TRBJ2-1
CDR3 protein: CASAASGGAYNEQFF
CDR3 DNA: TGTGCCAGCGCGGCTAGCGGGGGGGCTTACAATGAGCAGTTCTTC

V gene: TRBV7-2
clone size: few
D gene: NA
J gene: TRBJ2-7
CDR3 protein: CASSSLVSSVQYF
CDR3 DNA: TGTGCCAGCAGCTCACTAGTGTCTTCGGTCCAGTACTTC

V gene: TRBV9
clone size: NA
D gene: NA
J gene: TRBJ2-5
CDR3 protein: CASSVEGQTFRETQYF
CDR3 DNA: TGTGCCAGCAGCGTAGAGGGGCAAACCTTCCGGGAGACCCAGTACTTC

V gene: TRBV6-2/TRBV6-3
clone size: NA
D gene: NA
J gene: TRBJ1-1
CDR3 protein: CASSATANTEAFF
CDR3 DNA: TGTGCCAGCAGTGCCACAGCGAACACTGAAGCTTTCTTT

V gene: TRBV5-1
clone size: few
D gene: NA
J gene: TRBJ1-1
CDR3 protein: CASSLSGETEAFF
CDR3 DNA: TGCGCCAGCAGCCTCTCAGGGGAAACTGAAGCTTTCTTT

V gene: TRBV12-3/TRBV12-4
clone size: NA
D gene: TRBD2
J gene: TRBJ2-6
CDR3 protein: CASNLKREGSGANVLTF
CDR3 DNA: TGTGCCAGCAACTTAAAGCGGGAGGGATCTGGGGCCAACGTCCTGACTTTC

V gene: TRBV6-6
clone size: NA
D gene: NA
J gene: TRBJ1-1
CDR3 protein: CASSQQGFSTEAFF
CDR3 DNA: TGTGCCAGCAGTCAACAAGGTTTTTCGACTGAAGCTTTCTTT

V gene: TRBV30
clone size: NA
D gene: TRBD2
J gene: TRBJ2-5
CDR3 protein: CAWNPGTSEETQYF
CDR3 DNA: TGTGCCTGGAATCCAGGGACTAGCGAAGAGACCCAGTACTTC